This T cell receptor beta chain is drawn from a study of CDR3 diversity in severe acne. One entry per CDR3 protein results from TCRdb running MiXCR on the PCR reads. The repertoire holds 85,000 to 120,000 distinct CDR3 sequences, with about half as singletons. Germline CDR1 reads SGHKS; CDR2 reads YYEKEE (reference sequence). This CDR3 region has 16 residues. V trimming: 0 bases; J trimming: 2 bases; junction bases outside the gene matches: 5. The chain joins TRBV5-5 to TRBJ2-7; 10 positions match TRBD2. The source material was blood. This receptor was obtained from a male donor with acne. CDR3: CASSLGSLAGPYEQYF. Here the CDR3 DNA reads TGTGCCAGCAGCTTGGGCTCACTAGCGGGACCCTACGAGCAGTACTTC. The whole variable domain, filled in from reference TRBV5-5 and TRBJ2-7, reads DAGVTQSPTHLIKTRGQQVTLRCSPISGHKSVSWYQQVLGQGPQFIFQYYEKEERGRGNFPDRFSARQFPNYSSELNVNALLLGDSALYLCASSLGSLAGPYEQYFGPGTRLTVT.